A selection of T cell receptor beta chains follows, all from one sample in a study of vaccination and CD4 T cells after COVID-19. Their target antigens are unknown. Using its own MiXCR run on the PCR reads, TCRdb lists one record per CDR3 protein. This table has roughly 14,000 distinct CDR3 sequences, around 48% appearing once. Sequences were derived from CD4+ T cells from blood, cultured in vitro, sampled before SARS-CoV-2 vaccination. These TCRs come from a human donor who had recovered from COVID-19. Both conserved end residues are part of each CDR3. D genes are given only for firm matches. Where a row states a size, it is once, few, many or the class of an expanded clone; other rows omit it.

>TRBV28|-|TRBJ1-2|-
TGTGCCAGCAGTTACAATGTCTATGGCTACACCTTC
CASSYNVYGYTF
>TRBV7-2|-|TRBJ2-4|-
TGTGCCAGCAGCTTAGCCGGATACAAAAACATTCAGTACTTC
CASSLAGYKNIQYF
>TRBV6-5|once|TRBJ1-2|TRBD1
TGTGCCAGCAGTTACACCCCCGGGACAGGGGTGTTTGGCTACACCTTC
CASSYTPGTGVFGYTF
>TRBV2|-|TRBJ1-2|TRBD1
TGTGCCAGCCGTAGCGACAGGGAGGGCTATGGCTACACCTTC
CASRSDREGYGYTF
>TRBV7-3|-|TRBJ2-2|TRBD2
TGTGCCAGCAGCCCTCGTGCTGCGGGAGGTGGCACCGGGGAGCTGTTTTTT
CASSPRAAGGGTGELFF
>TRBV6-1|-|TRBJ1-4|TRBD1
TGTGCCAGCAGTGAAGCGCGGGGGACAGGGGGCGAAAAACTGTTTTTT
CASSEARGTGGEKLFF
>TRBV27|-|TRBJ2-2|-
TGTGCCAGCAGTTTATCGATGAGGGGAGATTACACCGGGGAGCTGTTTTTT
CASSLSMRGDYTGELFF
>TRBV6-2/TRBV6-3|few|TRBJ1-5|TRBD1
TGTGCCAGCAGCTACAATCTAAACGGGACAGGGGGCAATCAGCCCCAGCATTTT
CASSYNLNGTGGNQPQHF
>TRBV20-1|-|TRBJ2-5|TRBD1
TGCAGTGCAACGGGACAGGCCAACCAAGAGACCCAGTACTTC
CSATGQANQETQYF
>TRBV20-1|-|TRBJ1-1|-
TGCAGTGCCGGACAGCCGAACACTGAAGCTTTCTTT
CSAGQPNTEAFF